Presented here are 14 T cell receptor beta chains from one specimen sequenced in a study of blood T cell repertoires in COVID-19. Clones were sequenced by immunoSEQ multiplex PCR, and TCRdb holds only the in-frame ones, with some missing. The top ten clones hold 20% of a sample with about 130,000 clones, 77% of them seen once. The sequencing sample was made of peripheral blood. The origin of the receptors is a man of 80 years or more with acute or convalescent COVID-19.

The rearrangement links TRBV6-4 to TRBJ1-2; D gene ambiguous. Trimming removed 6 bases at V and 7 bases at J, with 15 bases between. Germline CDR1 and CDR2: MRHNA and SNTAGT. The CDR3 contains 13 residues. The CDR3 region has the DNA TGTGCCAGCAGCCGTTCTGAGGTCGCTGGCTACACCTTC. This translates into CASSRSEVAGYTF.

CDR3 DNA sequence: TGCGCCAGCAGCCCGACCCTAACCTTTGGAACCCCGGGGTCTAAAATCGGAAAGCAGTACTTC. Its translation is CASSPTLTFGTPGSKIGKQYF. This rearrangement joins TRBV5-1 to TRBJ2-7; the D gene is possibly TRBD2 (5 bases). Germline assignment: CDR1 SGHRS and CDR2 YFSETQ. V lost 4 bases and J 8 bases, leaving 40 bases between the germline ends. CDR3 size: 21 residues.

CDR3 sequence reads: CAWSAPGQAAQPQHF. In DNA, the CDR3 is TGTGCCTGGAGTGCGCCTGGACAGGCCGCTCAGCCCCAGCATTTT. The genes are TRBV30 and TRBJ1-5; 7 bases fit TRBD1. V shed 1 base, J shed 6 bases, and the junction held 9 bases outside the gene matches. The CDR3 runs to 15 residues. The germline V gene encodes CDR1 GTSNPN and CDR2 SVGIG (reference sequence).

V and J are TRBV19 and TRBJ1-5; 11 nucleotides line up with TRBD1. The germline gives CDR1 LNHDA, CDR2 SQIVND (reference sequence). V gave up 6 bases and J gave up 4 bases; unmatched junction bases: 8. This CDR3 has 16 amino acids. The CDR3, as DNA: TGTGCCAGTAGGTATTCGGGACAGGGGGTAAATCAGCCCCAGCATTTT. This sequence encodes CASRYSGQGVNQPQHF.

Ten or more counts support this clone. This sequence joins TRBV5-1 and TRBJ1-3; no definite D call. The V and J ends lost 4 bases and 2 bases respectively, with 13 bases between them. The CDR3 is made up of 15 amino acids. CDR1 SGHRS and CDR2 YFSETQ come from the germline V gene. The CDR3 loop is CASSVDARTGNTIYF. The CDR3 DNA reads as TGCGCCAGCAGCGTAGACGCGAGGACTGGAAACACCATATATTTT. The full variable domain, completed using reference TRBV5-1 and TRBJ1-3, is KAGVTQTPRYLIKTRGQQVTLSCSPISGHRSVSWYQQTPGQGLQFLFEYFSETQRNKGNFPGRFSGRQFSNSRSEMNVSTLELGDSALYLCASSVDARTGNTIYFGEGSWLTVV.

The V gene is TRBV3-1 (or the pseudogene TRBV3-2), the J gene TRBJ1-1; TRBD1 is a possible D gene (5 bases). Germline V gene data show CDR1 as LGHDT and CDR2 as YNNKEL (reference sequence). Trimming cost V 5 bases and J 0 bases, with 13 bases left between them. CDR3 size: 15 residues. The CDR3 region is CASSSRGTVNTEAFF. The DNA of the CDR3 is TGTGCCAGCAGCTCCCGCGGGACGGTGAACACTGAAGCTTTCTTT.

The V and J genes are TRBV30 and TRBJ1-4; 10 bases are a match to TRBD1. Trimming removed 0 bases from V and 3 bases from J; junction bases left unmatched: 16. The CDR3 is made up of 20 amino acids. CDR1 and CDR2 (germline): GTSNPN, SVGIG (reference sequence). The CDR3 sequence is CAWSVPRGTGAIVANEKLFF. The CDR3 DNA sequence: TGTGCCTGGAGTGTACCTCGTGGGACAGGGGCTATAGTGGCTAATGAAAAACTGTTTTTT.

The V call is TRBV12-3 or TRBV12-4, the J call TRBJ2-7, with D tentatively TRBD1 (6 bases). V was clipped by 6 bases and J by 0 bases, with 9 bases between them. This CDR3 has 13 residues. CDR3 in amino acids: CASRMTGSYEQYF. The CDR3 bases are TGTGCCAGCAGGATGACAGGCTCCTACGAGCAGTACTTC.

This chain links TRBV5-6 with TRBJ1-6, with unresolved D. The V and J ends lost 5 bases and 0 bases respectively, with 9 bases between them. The CDR3 spans 15 residues. From germline, CDR1 is SGHDT and CDR2 YYEEEE. The CDR3 bases are TGTGCCAGCAGAGGTCGGAGCTCCTATAATTCACCCCTCCACTTT. This encodes CASRGRSSYNSPLHF.

The rearrangement links TRBV27 to TRBJ1-6; 8 bases map to TRBD1. The CDR3 covers 14 residues. The ends lost 4 bases at V and 9 bases at J; junction bases unmatched: 5. Germline V lookup: CDR1 MNHEY, CDR2 SMNVEV (reference sequence). The CDR3: CASSSGTGGSPLHF. As DNA, the CDR3 is TGTGCCAGCAGTTCCGGGACAGGAGGTTCACCCCTCCACTTT.

The rearrangement links TRBV7-9 to TRBJ2-2; D gene unclear. V was pared by 1 base and J by 7 bases, with 7 bases between. Germline values: CDR1 SEHNR, CDR2 FQNEAQ (reference sequence). The CDR3 covers 13 residues. Here the CDR3 reads CASSLVGGGELFF. CDR3 bases: TGTGCCAGCAGCTTAGTTGGCGGCGGGGAGCTGTTTTTT.

The chain joins TRBV11-1 to TRBJ2-7, with D possibly matching TRBD1 (5 bases). Germline V gene lookup returns CDR1 SGHAT and CDR2 FQDESV (reference sequence). This CDR3 is 14 amino acids long. The V end lost 1 base, the J end lost 1 base, and 8 bases lay between the germline ends. CDR3 protein: CASSLDQGSYEQYF. The DNA for the CDR3 is TGTGCCAGCAGCTTAGATCAGGGATCCTACGAGCAGTACTTC. Drawing the rest from reference TRBV11-1 and TRBJ2-7, the complete variable domain is EAEVAQSPRYKITEKSQAVAFWCDPISGHATLYWYRQILGQGPELLVQFQDESVVDDSQLPKDRFSAERLKGVDSTLKIQPAELGDSAMYLCASSLDQGSYEQYFGPGTRLTVT.

This clone was seen more than once but under ten times. V usage is TRBV18 and J usage is TRBJ2-1; 14 nucleotides line up with TRBD2. Germline V gene sequence: CDR1 KGHSH, CDR2 LQKENI. J was trimmed by 3 bases and V by 6 bases; bases with no gene match: 10. The CDR3 consists of 18 residues. Written as DNA, the CDR3 is TGTGCCAGCTCCCCAGGACTAGCGGGGGGCCGCGTCTACAATGAGCAGTTCTTC. It codes for CASSPGLAGGRVYNEQFF.

The V gene is TRBV4-1, the J gene TRBJ2-7; no definite D call. This CDR3 is built from 15 residues. V was clipped by 0 bases and J by 6 bases, with 15 bases between them. Germline CDR1 and CDR2: MGHRA and YSYEKL. CDR3: CASSQEVGFPVEQYF. CDR3 sequence (DNA): TGCGCCAGCAGCCAAGAAGTTGGTTTTCCAGTCGAGCAGTACTTC.